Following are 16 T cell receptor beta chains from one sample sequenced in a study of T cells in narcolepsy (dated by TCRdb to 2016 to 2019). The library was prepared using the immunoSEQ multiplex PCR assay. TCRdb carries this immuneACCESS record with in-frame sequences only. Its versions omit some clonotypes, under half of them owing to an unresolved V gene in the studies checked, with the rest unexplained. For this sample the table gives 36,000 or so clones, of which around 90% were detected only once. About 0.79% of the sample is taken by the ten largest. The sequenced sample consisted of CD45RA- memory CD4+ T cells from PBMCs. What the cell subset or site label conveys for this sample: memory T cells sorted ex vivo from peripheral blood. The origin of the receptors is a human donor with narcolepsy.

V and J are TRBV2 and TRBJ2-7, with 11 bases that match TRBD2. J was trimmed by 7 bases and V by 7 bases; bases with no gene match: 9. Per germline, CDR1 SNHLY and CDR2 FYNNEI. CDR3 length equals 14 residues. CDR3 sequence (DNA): TGTGCCAGCACCCGGGGACTAGCGGCGGGAGAGCAGTACTTC. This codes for CASTRGLAAGEQYF.

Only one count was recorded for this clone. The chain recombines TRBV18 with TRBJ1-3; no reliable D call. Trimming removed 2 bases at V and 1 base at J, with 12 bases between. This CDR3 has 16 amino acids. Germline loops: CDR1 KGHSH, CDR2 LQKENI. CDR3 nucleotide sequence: TGTGCCAGCTCACCAACCCAGACTTTATCTGGAAACACCATATATTTT. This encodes CASSPTQTLSGNTIYF.

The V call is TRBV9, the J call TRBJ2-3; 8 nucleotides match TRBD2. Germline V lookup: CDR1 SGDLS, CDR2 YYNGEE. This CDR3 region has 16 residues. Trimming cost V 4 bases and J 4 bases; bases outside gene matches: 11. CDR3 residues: CASSPGAGRAADTQYF. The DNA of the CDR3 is TGTGCCAGCAGCCCAGGTGCCGGGAGGGCGGCAGATACGCAGTATTTT.

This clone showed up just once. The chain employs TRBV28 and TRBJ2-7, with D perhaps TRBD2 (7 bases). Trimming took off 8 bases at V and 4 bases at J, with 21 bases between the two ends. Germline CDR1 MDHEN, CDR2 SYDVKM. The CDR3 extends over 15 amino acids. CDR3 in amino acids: CASSEEGGLRYEQYF. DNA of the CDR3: TGTGCCAGCTCCGAAGAGGGGGGGTTGAGGTACGAGCAGTACTTC.

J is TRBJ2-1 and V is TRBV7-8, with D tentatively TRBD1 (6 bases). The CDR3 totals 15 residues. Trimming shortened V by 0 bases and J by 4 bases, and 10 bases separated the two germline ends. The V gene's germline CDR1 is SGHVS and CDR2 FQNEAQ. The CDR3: CASSLAQGEYNEQFF. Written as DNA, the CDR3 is TGTGCCAGCAGCTTAGCACAGGGCGAATACAATGAGCAGTTCTTC. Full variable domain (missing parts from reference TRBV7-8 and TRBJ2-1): GAGVSQSPRYKVAKRGQDVALRCDPISGHVSLFWYQQALGQGPEFLTYFQNEAQLDKSGLPSDRFFAERPEGSVSTLKIQRTQQEDSAVYLCASSLAQGEYNEQFFGPGTRLTVL.

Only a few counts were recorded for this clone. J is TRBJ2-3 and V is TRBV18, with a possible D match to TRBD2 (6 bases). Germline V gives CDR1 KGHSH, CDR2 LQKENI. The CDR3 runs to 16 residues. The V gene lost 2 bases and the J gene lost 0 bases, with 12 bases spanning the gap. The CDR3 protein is CASSPGLPGSTDTQYF. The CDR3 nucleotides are TGTGCCAGCTCACCAGGACTACCGGGGAGCACAGATACGCAGTATTTT. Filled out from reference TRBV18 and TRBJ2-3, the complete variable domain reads NAGVMQNPRHLVRRRGQEARLRCSPMKGHSHVYWYRQLPEEGLKFMVYLQKENIIDESGMPKERFSAEFPKEGPSILRIQQVVRGDSAAYFCASSPGLPGSTDTQYFGPGTRLTVL.

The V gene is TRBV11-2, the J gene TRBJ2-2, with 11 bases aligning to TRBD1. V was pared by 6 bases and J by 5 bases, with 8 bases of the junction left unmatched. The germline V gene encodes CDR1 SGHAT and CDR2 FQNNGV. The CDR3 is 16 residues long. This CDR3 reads CASRGAGTGGTGELFF. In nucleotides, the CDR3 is TGTGCCAGCAGGGGCGCCGGGACAGGGGGGACCGGGGAGCTGTTTTTT.

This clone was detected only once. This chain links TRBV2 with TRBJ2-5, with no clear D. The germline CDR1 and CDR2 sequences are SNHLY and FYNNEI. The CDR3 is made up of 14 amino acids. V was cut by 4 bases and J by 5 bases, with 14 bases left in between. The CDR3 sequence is CASSVFGRWETQYF. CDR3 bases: TGTGCCAGCAGTGTTTTCGGTCGGTGGGAGACCCAGTACTTC.

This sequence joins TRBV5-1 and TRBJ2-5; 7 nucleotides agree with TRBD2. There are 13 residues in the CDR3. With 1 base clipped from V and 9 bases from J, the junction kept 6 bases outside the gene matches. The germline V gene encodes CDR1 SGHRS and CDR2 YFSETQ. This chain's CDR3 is CASSLSGRAAQYF. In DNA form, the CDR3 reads TGCGCCAGCAGCTTGAGTGGGAGGGCGGCCCAGTACTTC.

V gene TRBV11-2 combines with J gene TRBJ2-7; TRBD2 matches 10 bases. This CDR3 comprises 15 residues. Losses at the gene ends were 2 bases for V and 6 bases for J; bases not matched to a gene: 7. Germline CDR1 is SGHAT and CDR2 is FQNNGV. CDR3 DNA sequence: TGTGCCAGCAGCTTAATGTGGACTAGCGGAGGCGAGCAGTACTTC. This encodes CASSLMWTSGGEQYF.

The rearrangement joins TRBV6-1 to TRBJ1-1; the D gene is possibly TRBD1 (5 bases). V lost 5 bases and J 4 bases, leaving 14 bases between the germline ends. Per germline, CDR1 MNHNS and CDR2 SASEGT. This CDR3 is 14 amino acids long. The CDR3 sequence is CASSFGRGVTEAFF. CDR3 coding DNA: TGTGCCAGCAGTTTTGGGCGAGGGGTCACTGAAGCTTTCTTT.

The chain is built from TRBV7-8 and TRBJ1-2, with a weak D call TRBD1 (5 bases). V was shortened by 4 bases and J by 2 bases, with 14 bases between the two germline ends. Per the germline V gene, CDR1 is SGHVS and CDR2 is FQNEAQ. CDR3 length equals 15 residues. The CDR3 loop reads CASSWNRGANYGYTF. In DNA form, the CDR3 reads TGTGCCAGCAGCTGGAATCGGGGCGCGAACTATGGCTACACCTTC.

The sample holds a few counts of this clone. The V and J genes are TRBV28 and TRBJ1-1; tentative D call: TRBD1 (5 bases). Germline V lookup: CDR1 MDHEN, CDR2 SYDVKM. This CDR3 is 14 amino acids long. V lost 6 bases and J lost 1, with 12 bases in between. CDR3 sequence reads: CASRRQIKNTEAFF. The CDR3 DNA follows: TGTGCCAGCAGGAGACAGATAAAGAACACTGAAGCTTTCTTT.

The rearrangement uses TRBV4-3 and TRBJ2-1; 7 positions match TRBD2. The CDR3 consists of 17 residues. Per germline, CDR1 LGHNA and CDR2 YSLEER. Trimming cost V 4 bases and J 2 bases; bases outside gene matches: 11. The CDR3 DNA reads TGCGCCAGCAGCCGCTATGTAGGACTAGGGACCTACAATGAGCAGTTCTTC. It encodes CASSRYVGLGTYNEQFF.

CDR3 nucleotides: TGTGCCAGCTCAAGAGCCGGGACTAGCGGGGGCTACGAGCAGTACTTC. Protein product: CASSRAGTSGGYEQYF. V is TRBV18 and J is TRBJ2-7, with 14 bases lining up with TRBD2. Germline CDR1 KGHSH, CDR2 LQKENI. This CDR3 is built from 16 residues. V lost 5 bases and J lost 3; bases outside the gene matches: 6.

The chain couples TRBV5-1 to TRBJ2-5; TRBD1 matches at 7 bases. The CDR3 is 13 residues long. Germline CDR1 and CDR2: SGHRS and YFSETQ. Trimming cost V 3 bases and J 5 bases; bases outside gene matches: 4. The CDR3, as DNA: TGCGCCAGCAGCTCTACAGGGGTGGAGACCCAGTACTTC. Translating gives CASSSTGVETQYF.